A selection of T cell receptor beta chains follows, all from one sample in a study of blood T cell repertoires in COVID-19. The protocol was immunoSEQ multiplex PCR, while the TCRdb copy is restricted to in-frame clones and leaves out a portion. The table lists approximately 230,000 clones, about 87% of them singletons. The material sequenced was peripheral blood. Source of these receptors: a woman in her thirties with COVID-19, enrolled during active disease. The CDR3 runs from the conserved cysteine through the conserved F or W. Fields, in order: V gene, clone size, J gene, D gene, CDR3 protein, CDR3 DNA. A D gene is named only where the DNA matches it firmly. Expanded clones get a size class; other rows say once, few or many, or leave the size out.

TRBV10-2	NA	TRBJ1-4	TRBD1	CASSNPQGAVEKLFF	TGCGCCAGCAGTAACCCGCAGGGGGCGGTTGAAAAACTGTTTTTT
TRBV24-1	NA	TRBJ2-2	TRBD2	CATSDLHGGRGTGELFF	TGTGCCACCAGTGATTTGCACGGCGGGAGGGGCACCGGGGAGCTGTTTTTT
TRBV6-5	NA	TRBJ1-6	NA	CASSLRGPFNSPLHF	TGTGCCAGCAGTTTGCGGGGGCCGTTCAATTCACCCCTCCACTTT
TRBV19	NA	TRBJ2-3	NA	CASSIGRTSTDTQYF	TGTGCCAGTAGTATTGGGAGGACGAGCACAGATACGCAGTATTTT
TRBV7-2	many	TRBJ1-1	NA	CASSLGHLEKPNTEAFF	TGTGCCAGCAGCTTAGGACATCTCGAAAAGCCCAACACTGAAGCTTTCTTT
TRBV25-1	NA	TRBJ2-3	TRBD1	CASSEGGTGFTDTQYF	TGTGCCAGCAGTGAGGGGGGGACAGGGTTCACAGATACGCAGTATTTT
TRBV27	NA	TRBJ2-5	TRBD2	CASSFSGLADDGETQYF	TGTGCCAGCAGTTTTTCCGGACTAGCAGATGACGGAGAGACCCAGTACTTC
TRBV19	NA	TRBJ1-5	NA	CASNERGAFNQPQHF	TGTGCCAGTAATGAGCGGGGGGCGTTCAATCAGCCCCAGCATTTT
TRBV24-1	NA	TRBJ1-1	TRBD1	CATSDPYPGQAQVTEAFF	TGTGCCACCAGTGATCCCTACCCAGGACAGGCCCAAGTGACTGAAGCTTTCTTT
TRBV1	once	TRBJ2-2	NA	CTSSRFGGAGELFF	TGCACCAGCAGTCGTTTCGGGGGGGCCGGGGAGCTGTTTTTT